This TCR beta chain was identified during a study of shared clonotypes between healthy human individuals. Findings and limits, study-wide: Sequencing depth was expected to influence donor clonotype sharing.

Only in-frame clones appear in the TCRdb table, and some are missing; sequencing was by immunoSEQ multiplex PCR. Among 1,500,000 or so clones listed, around 97% were seen once. Germline V gene data show CDR1 as KGHSH and CDR2 as LQKENI. The CDR3 is made up of 13 amino acids. V lost 2 bases and J lost 3, with 7 bases in between. With respect to this clone: Its specificity is not known. Other nucleotide sequences in the sample specify the same CDR3.

The J gene is TRBJ1-1, the V gene TRBV18, with unresolved D. The sequenced material came from naive CD4+ T cells sorted from blood. Subset in this sample: CD45RA+ positively selected. This TCR was sampled from a young man in good health. This chain's CDR3 is CASSPGRDTEAFF. The CDR3 region has the DNA TGTGCCAGCTCACCAGGGAGGGACACTGAAGCTTTCTTT.